This note documents a single TCR beta chain sequence. The antigen is not known. Trimming removed 3 bases from V and 5 bases from J, with 23 bases in between. CDR3 length equals 17 residues. Germline CDR1 reads SGHDT; CDR2 reads YYEEEE. Amplified TCR beta CDR3 regions came from RNA transcripts. A set of HTBI primers served as the primers for a first-round RT-PCR of the TCR CDR3. One entry per CDR3 protein, called by TCRdb with MiXCR from the multiplex PCR reads. Here the sample spans around 430,000 distinct CDR3 sequences, more than 12% being singletons. This sample was included in a study of T cells in Graves' hyperthyroidism and ophthalmopathy. Patients between 18 and 65 years old had hyperthyroidism, newly diagnosed and lasting under 2 months. Exclusion of patients followed from uncontrolled infection, other autoimmune disease, pregnancy or lactation. Clinical symptoms, serum thyroxine, TRAb, thyroid ultrasound and orbital computed tomography established diagnosis.

The study, taken as a whole, reports: Most clonotypes expanded in the thyroid (above 0.001) were also present in blood.

This receptor was taken from a woman aged 25-40 years with Graves' hyperthyroidism. The sequencing input was blood. The chain employs TRBV5-6 and TRBJ2-5, with D tentatively TRBD1 (7 bases). The DNA for the CDR3 is TGTGCCAGCAGCTACTACAGGGGACGGGGGACCGCGGAGACCCAGTACTTC. Protein: CASSYYRGRGTAETQYF.